Listed below are T cell receptor beta chains from one sample, sequenced in a study of CD8 T cells in ankylosing spondylitis. TCRdb reanalysed the 5' RACE reads using MiXCR and keeps one entry per CDR3 protein. This repertoire shows around 770,000 distinct CDR3 sequences, over 15% found once; its top ten account for over 15%. The sequencing sample was made of blood, either unsorted or a sorted T cell fraction (not recorded which). These receptors all stem from a male donor with ankylosing spondylitis. Each CDR3 is given with its conserved first and last residue. The order of the fields is V gene, clone size, J gene, CDR3 protein. Not all rows give a size; the values are once, few, many and, for expanded clones, a class.

TRBV4-2	-	TRBJ2-3	CASSQVSSGRADTQYF
TRBV4-1	-	TRBJ2-1	CASSPPVVSGSNEQFF
TRBV4-1	-	TRBJ1-5	CASSQGDKDNQPQHF
TRBV5-1	few	TRBJ2-1	CASSLASRGNNEQFF
TRBV12-3/TRBV12-4	-	TRBJ1-4	CASSLSDRGWEKLFF
TRBV9	many	TRBJ1-3	CASSSPRTEIGNTIYF
TRBV7-2	few	TRBJ2-1	CASSLARDHNEQFF
TRBV20-1	few	TRBJ1-1	CSASGPGYPEAFF
TRBV29-1	-	TRBJ2-2	CGTRFTGELFF
TRBV14	few	TRBJ2-7	CASSQGGQPTYEQYF
TRBV9	-	TRBJ1-1	CASSVGGTGATEAFF
TRBV2	-	TRBJ2-1	CASSRLAGGGEQFF
TRBV20-1	many	TRBJ1-1	CSAPTPGGVNTEAFF
TRBV14	few	TRBJ1-1	CASSPIAGFHTEAFF
TRBV11-3	-	TRBJ2-2	CASSLDRDTGELFF
TRBV6-1	few	TRBJ2-3	CASRGLTSTDTQYF
TRBV18	-	TRBJ2-7	CASSPSSGISGEQYF
TRBV6-6	few	TRBJ1-4	CASNSVNEKLFF
TRBV5-1	-	TRBJ2-1	CASSRQGYNEQFF
TRBV20-1	-	TRBJ2-2	CSARAQGAVTGELFF
TRBV2	-	TRBJ2-2	CASSTGVGGELFF
TRBV6-1	few	TRBJ1-2	CASTLSGTGTYGYTF
TRBV19	-	TRBJ2-2	CASTGRLAKTGELFF
TRBV5-1	-	TRBJ2-2	CASSLTVPNTGELFF
TRBV20-1	many	TRBJ2-7	CSVSRLAGAYYEQYF
TRBV7-8	-	TRBJ2-2	CASNPSTGELFF
TRBV7-2	-	TRBJ1-2	CASSPSLSYGYTF
TRBV12-3/TRBV12-4	many	TRBJ1-5	CASRPTGNSNQPQHF
TRBV9	-	TRBJ1-3	CASSNSPGQTGNTIYF
TRBV19	-	TRBJ2-7	CASSIDMSHYEQYF
TRBV12-3/TRBV12-4	many	TRBJ1-5	CASSLTGNFGQPQHF
TRBV20-1	few	TRBJ2-3	CSALAGVDTQYF